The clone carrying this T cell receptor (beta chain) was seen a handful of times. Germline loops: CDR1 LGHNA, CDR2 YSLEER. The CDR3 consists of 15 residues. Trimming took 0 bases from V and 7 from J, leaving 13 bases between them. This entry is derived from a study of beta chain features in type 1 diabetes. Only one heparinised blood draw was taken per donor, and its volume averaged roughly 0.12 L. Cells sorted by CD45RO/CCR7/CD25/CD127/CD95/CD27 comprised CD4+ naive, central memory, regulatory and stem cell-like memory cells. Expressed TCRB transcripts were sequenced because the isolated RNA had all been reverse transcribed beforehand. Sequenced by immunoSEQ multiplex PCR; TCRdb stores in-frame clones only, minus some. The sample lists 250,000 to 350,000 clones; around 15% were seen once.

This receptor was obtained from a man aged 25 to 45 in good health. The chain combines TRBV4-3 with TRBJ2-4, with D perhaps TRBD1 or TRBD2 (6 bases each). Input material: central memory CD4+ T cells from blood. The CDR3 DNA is TGCGCCAGCAGCCAAGAGGGGGGCGCGAGCAACATTCAGTACTTC. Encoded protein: CASSQEGGASNIQYF.